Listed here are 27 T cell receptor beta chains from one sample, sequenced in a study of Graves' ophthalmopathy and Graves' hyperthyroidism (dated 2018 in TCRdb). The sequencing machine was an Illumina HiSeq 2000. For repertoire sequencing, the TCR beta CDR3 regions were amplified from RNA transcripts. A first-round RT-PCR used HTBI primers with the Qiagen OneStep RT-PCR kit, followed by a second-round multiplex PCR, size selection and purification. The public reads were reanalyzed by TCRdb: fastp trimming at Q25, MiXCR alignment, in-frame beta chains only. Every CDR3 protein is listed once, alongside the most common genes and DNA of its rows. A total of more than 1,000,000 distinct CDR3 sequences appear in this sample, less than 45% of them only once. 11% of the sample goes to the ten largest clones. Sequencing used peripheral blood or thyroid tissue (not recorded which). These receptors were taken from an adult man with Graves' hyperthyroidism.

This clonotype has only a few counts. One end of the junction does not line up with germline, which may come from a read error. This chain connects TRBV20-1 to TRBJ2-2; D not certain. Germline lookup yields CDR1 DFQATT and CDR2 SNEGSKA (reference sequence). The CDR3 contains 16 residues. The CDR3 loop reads CGATPIAATNTGELFF. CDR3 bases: TGCGGTGCTACCCCCATCGCAGCCACGAACACCGGGGAGCTGTTTTTT.

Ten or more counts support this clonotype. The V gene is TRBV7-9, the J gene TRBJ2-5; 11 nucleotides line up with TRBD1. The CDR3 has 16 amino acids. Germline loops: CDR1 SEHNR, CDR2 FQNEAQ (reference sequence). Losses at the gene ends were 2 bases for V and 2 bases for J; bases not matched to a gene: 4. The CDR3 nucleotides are TGTGCCAGCAGCTTACTGGACAGGGGGCCTCAAGAGACCCAGTACTTC. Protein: CASSLLDRGPQETQYF.

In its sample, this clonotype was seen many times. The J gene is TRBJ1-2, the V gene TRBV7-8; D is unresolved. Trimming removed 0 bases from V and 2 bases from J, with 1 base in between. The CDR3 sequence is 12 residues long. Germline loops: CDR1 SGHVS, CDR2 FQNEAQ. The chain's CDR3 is CASSLANYGYTF. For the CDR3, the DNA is TGTGCCAGCAGCTTAGCGAACTATGGCTACACCTTC.

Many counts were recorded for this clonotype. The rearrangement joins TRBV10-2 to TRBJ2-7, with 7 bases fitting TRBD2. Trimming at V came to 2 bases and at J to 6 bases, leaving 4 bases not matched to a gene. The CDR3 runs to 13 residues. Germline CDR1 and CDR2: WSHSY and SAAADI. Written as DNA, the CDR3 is TGCGCCAGCAGTGAGGGACTAGTCGGCGAGCAGTACTTC. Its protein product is CASSEGLVGEQYF.

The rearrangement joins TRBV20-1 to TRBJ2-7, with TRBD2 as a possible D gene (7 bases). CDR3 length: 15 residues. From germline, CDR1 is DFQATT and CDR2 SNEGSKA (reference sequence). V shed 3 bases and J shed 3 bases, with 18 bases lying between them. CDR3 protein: CSASRGGREGYEQYF. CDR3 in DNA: TGCAGTGCTAGTAGGGGGGGCAGGGAGGGCTACGAGCAGTACTTC.

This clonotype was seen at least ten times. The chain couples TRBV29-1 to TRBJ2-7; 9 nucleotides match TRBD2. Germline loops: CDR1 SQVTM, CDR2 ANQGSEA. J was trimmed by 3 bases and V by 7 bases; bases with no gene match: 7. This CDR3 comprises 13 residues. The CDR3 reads CSGSGGRDYEQYF. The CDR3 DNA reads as TGCAGCGGGAGCGGGGGGCGCGACTACGAGCAGTACTTC.

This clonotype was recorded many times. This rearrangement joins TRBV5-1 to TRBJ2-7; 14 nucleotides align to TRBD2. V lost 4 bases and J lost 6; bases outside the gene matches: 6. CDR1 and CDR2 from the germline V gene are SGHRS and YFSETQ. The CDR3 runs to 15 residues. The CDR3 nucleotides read TGCGCCAGCAGCAGAGGGACTAGCGGGGGCAGCGAGCAGTACTTC. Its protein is CASSRGTSGGSEQYF.

CDR3 in DNA: TGTGCCACCAGCACCGGAGGACAGGCCTACAATCAGCCCCAGCATTTT. It codes for CATSTGGQAYNQPQHF. The chain links TRBV15 to TRBJ1-5; 7 bases agree with TRBD1. The CDR3 totals 16 residues. Trimming at V came to 4 bases and at J to 3 bases, leaving 9 bases not matched to a gene. Per germline, CDR1 LNHNV and CDR2 YYDKDF (reference sequence).

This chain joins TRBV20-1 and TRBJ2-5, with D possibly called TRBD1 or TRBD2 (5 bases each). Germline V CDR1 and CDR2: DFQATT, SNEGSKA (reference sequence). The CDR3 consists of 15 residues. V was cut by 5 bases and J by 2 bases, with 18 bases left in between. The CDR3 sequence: CSALLSTGLQETQYF. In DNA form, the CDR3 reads TGCAGTGCTCTCCTTTCTACGGGGCTACAAGAGACCCAGTACTTC.

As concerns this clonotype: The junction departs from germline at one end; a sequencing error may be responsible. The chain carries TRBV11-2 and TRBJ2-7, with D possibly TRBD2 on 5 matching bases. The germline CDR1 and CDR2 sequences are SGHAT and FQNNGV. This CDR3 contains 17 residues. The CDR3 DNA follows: TGCGCCAGCAGCCAAGACCTAGGTCGAGGGAATACCTACAAGCAGTACTTC. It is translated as CASSQDLGRGNTYKQYF. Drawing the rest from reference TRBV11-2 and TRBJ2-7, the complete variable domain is EAGVAQSPRYKIIEKRQSVAFWCNPISGHATLYWYQQILGQGPKLLIQFQNNGVVDDSQLPKDRFSAERLKGVDSTLKIQPAKLEDSAVYLCASSQDLGRGNTYKQYFGPGTRLTVT.

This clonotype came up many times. CDR3 bases: TGTGCCAGCAACCGGGGACTCCTCACCGGGGAGCTGTTTTTT. Amino acids: CASNRGLLTGELFF. The rearrangement uses TRBV13 and TRBJ2-2; D may be TRBD2 (6 bases). The germline CDR1 and CDR2 sequences are PRHDT and FYEKMQ (reference sequence). V lost 7 bases and J 4 bases, leaving 13 bases between the germline ends. The CDR3 runs 14 residues.

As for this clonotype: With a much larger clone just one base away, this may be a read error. In DNA, the CDR3 is TGTGCCAGCAGCGTAGACGGAGGAGGCATCGGGGAGACCCAGTACTTC. Protein: CASSVDGGGIGETQYF. The genes are TRBV9 and TRBJ2-5; possibly TRBD2 for D (5 bases). Germline V lookup: CDR1 SGDLS, CDR2 YYNGEE. The CDR3 contains 16 residues. The V gene lost 0 bases and the J gene lost 5 bases, with 17 bases spanning the gap.

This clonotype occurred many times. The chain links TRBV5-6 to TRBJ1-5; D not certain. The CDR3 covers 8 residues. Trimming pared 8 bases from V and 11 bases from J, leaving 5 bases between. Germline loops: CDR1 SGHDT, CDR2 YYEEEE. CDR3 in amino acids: CARTTQHF. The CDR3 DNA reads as TGTGCCAGGACGACCCAGCATTTT.

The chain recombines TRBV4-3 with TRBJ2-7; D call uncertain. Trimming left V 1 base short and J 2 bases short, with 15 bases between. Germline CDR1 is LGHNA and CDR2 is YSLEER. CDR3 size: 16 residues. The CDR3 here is CASSQVVASDTYEQYF. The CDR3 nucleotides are TGCGCCAGCAGCCAAGTGGTAGCCAGCGATACCTACGAGCAGTACTTC.

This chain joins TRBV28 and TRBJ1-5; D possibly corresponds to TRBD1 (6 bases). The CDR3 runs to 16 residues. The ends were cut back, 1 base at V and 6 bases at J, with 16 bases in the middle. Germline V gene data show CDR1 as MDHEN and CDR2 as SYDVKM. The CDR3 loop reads CASSLLSGGAGQPQHF. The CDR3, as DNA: TGTGCCAGCAGTTTATTATCTGGGGGCGCAGGTCAGCCCCAGCATTTT.

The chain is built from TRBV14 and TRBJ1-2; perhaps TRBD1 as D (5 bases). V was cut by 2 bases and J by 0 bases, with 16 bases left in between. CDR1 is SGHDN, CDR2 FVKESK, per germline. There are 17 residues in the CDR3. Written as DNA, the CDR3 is TGTGCCAGCAGCCAAACCAGCTCCGGGGCCCCTAACTATGGCTACACCTTC. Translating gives CASSQTSSGAPNYGYTF.

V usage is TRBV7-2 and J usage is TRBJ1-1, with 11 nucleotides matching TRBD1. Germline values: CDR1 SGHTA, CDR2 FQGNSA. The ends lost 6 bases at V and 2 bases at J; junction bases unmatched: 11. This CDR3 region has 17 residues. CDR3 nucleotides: TGTGCCAGCAGTTTGGCGGGACAGGGGGTAACAAACACTGAAGCTTTCTTT. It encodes CASSLAGQGVTNTEAFF.

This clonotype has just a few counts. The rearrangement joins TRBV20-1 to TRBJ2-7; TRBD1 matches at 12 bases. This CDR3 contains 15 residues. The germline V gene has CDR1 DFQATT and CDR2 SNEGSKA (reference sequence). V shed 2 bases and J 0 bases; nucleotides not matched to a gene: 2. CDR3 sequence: CSARPGQGASYEQYF. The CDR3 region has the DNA TGCAGTGCTAGACCGGGACAGGGGGCCTCCTACGAGCAGTACTTC.

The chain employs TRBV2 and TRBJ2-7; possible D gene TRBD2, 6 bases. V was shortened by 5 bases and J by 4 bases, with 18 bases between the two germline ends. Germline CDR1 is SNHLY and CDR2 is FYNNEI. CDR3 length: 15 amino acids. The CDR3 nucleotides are TGTGCCAGCAGTTCGAGAGGGGACGGGGGATACGAGCAGTACTTC. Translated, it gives CASSSRGDGGYEQYF. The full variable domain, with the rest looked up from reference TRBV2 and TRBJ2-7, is EPEVTQTPSHQVTQMGQEVILRCVPISNHLYFYWYRQILGQKVEFLVSFYNNEISEKSEIFDDQFSVERPDGSNFTLKIRSTKLEDSAMYFCASSSRGDGGYEQYFGPGTRLTVT.

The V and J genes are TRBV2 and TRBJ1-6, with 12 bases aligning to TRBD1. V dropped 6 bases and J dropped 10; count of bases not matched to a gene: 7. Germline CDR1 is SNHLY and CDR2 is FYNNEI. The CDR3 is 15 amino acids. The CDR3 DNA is TGTGCCAGCAGCCTCACCGGGACAGGGGGCTCACCCCTCCACTTT. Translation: CASSLTGTGGSPLHF. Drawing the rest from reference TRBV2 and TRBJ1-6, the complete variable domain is EPEVTQTPSHQVTQMGQEVILRCVPISNHLYFYWYRQILGQKVEFLVSFYNNEISEKSEIFDDQFSVERPDGSNFTLKIRSTKLEDSAMYFCASSLTGTGGSPLHFGNGTRLTVT.

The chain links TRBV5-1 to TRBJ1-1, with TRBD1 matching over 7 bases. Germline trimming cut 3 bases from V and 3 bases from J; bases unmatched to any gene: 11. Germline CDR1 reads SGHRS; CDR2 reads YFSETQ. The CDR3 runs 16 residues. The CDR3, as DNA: TGCGCCAGCAGCTCAGGACAGGCGAGTTTGTACACTGAAGCTTTCTTT. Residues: CASSSGQASLYTEAFF.

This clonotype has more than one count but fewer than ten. In nucleotides, the CDR3 is TGTGCCAGCAGCCAAGATCTGAGGGGGCTCTACGAGCAGTACTTC. Amino acid sequence: CASSQDLRGLYEQYF. The V gene is TRBV3-2, the J gene TRBJ2-7. TRBV3-2 is reported as a pseudogene. The CDR3 spans 15 residues.

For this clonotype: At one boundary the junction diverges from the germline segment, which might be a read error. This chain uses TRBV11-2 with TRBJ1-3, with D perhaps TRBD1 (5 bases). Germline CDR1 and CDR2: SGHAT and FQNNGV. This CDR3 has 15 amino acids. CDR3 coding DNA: TGCGCCAGCAGCTCTCATGGGACCTCGGGAAGCACCATATATTTT. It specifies CASSSHGTSGSTIYF.

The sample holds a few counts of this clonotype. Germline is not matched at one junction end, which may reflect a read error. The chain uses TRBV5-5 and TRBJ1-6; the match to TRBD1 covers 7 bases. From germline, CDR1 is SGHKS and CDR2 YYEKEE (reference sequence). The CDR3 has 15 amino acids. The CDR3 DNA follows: TGCGCCAGCAGTGCCGGGACAGCGGATAATTCACCCCTCCACTTT. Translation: CASSAGTADNSPLHF.

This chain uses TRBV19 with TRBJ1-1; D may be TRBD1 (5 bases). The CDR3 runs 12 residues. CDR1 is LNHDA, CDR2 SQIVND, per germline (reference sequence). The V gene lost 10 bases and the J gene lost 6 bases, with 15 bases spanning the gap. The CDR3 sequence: CAIARDWAEAFF. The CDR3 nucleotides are TGTGCCATCGCACGGGACTGGGCTGAAGCTTTCTTT.

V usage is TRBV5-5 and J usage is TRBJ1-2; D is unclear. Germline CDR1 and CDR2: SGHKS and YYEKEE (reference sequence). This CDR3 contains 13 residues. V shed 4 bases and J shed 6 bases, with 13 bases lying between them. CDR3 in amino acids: CASSPRGSHGYTF. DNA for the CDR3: TGTGCCAGCAGCCCCCGGGGTTCTCATGGCTACACCTTC. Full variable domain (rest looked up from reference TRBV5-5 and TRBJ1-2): DAGVTQSPTHLIKTRGQQVTLRCSPISGHKSVSWYQQVLGQGPQFIFQYYEKEERGRGNFPDRFSARQFPNYSSELNVNALLLGDSALYLCASSPRGSHGYTFGSGTRLTVV.

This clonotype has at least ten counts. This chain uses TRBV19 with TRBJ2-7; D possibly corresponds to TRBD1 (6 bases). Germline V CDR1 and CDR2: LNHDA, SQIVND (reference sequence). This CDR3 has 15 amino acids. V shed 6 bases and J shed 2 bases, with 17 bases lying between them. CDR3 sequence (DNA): TGTGCCAGTAGCGCGGAACGGTACAGGGCCTACGAGCAGTACTTC. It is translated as CASSAERYRAYEQYF. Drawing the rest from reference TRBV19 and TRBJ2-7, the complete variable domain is DGGITQSPKYLFRKEGQNVTLSCEQNLNHDAMYWYRQDPGQGLRLIYYSQIVNDFQKGDIAEGYSVSREKKESFPLTVTSAQKNPTAFYLCASSAERYRAYEQYFGPGTRLTVT.